The clone carrying this TCR beta chain was seen only a few times. The target antigen is unknown. The CDR3 totals 14 residues. Between the trimmed V and J ends, which lost 3 bases and 8 bases, there was a span of 15 bases. CDR1 is SGHRS and CDR2 is YFSETQ in the germline V gene. It was 5'RACE with constant-segment primers that produced the TCR alpha and TCR beta cDNA libraries, which carried sample barcodes and UMIs. MiXCR was run by TCRdb on the 5' RACE reads, yielding one entry per CDR3 protein. The sample records 300,000 to 400,000 distinct CDR3 sequences, around 28% being singletons. The data derive from a study of T-cell memory formation after mild COVID-19. Study as a whole: The study found TCR clusters largely donor specific. The study's findings and limits: CD4+ contracting clones were mainly CM and EM; CD8+ ones, EMRA. Day 15 to 85 contracting clones showed balanced CD4/CD8; later expanders leaned CD4+.

The chain carries TRBV5-1 and TRBJ2-1, with D possibly being TRBD2 (6 bases). The receptor comes from an adult woman who had mild COVID-19 (a few samples of this study predate the infection). Cell type and time point are not known. The material sequenced was PBMCs or a T cell subset sorted from them (not recorded which). The CDR3, as DNA: TGCGCCAGCAGCTCGGGACTGCCTGGCTATGAGCAGTTCTTC. Residues: CASSSGLPGYEQFF.